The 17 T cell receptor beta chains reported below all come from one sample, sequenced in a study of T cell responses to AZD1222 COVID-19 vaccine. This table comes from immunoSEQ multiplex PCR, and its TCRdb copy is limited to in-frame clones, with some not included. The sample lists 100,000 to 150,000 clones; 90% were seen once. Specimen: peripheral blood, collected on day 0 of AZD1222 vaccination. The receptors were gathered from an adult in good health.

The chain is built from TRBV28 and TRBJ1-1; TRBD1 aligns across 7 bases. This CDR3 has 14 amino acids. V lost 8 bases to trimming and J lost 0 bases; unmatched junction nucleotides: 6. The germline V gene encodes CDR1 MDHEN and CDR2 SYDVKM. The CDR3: CASLRGTVNTEAFF. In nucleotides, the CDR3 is TGTGCCAGCCTCCGGGGGACAGTGAACACTGAAGCTTTCTTT.

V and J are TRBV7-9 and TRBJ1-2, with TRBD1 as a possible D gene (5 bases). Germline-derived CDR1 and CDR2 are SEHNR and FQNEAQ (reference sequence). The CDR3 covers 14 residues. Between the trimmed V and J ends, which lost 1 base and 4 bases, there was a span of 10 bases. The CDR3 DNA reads TGTGCCAGCAGCTTAGTCGACAGCCTCTATGGCTACACCTTC. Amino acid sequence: CASSLVDSLYGYTF.

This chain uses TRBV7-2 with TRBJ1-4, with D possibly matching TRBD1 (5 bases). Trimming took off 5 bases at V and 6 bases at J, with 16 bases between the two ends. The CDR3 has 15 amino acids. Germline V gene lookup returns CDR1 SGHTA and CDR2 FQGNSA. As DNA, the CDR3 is TGTGCCAGCAGCCCCGGGTCAGGGCGCCATGAAAAACTGTTTTTT. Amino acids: CASSPGSGRHEKLFF.

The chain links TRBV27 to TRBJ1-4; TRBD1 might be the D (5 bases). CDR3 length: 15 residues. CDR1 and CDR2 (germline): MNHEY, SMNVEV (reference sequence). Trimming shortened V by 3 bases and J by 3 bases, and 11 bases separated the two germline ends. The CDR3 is CASSFRGAANEKLFF. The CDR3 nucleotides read TGTGCCAGCAGTTTCCGCGGGGCCGCTAATGAAAAACTGTTTTTT.

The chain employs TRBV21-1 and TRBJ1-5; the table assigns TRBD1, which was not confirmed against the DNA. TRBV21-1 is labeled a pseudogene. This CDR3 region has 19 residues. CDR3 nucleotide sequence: TGTGCCAGCAGCAAAAATTTGTGGGCGGGGGACAGGGGGCATCAGCCCCAGCATTTT. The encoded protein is CASSKNLWAGDRGHQPQHF.

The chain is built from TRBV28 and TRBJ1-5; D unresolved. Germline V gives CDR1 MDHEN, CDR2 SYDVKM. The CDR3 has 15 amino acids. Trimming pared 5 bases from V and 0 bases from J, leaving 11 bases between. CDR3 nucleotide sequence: TGTGCCAGCAGTACCCGACGGGATAGCAATCAGCCCCAGCATTTT. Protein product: CASSTRRDSNQPQHF. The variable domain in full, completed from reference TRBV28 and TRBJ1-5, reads DVKVTQSSRYLVKRTGEKVFLECVQDMDHENMFWYRQDPGLGLRLIYFSYDVKMKEKGDIPEGYSVSREKKERFSLILESASTNQTSMYLCASSTRRDSNQPQHFGDGTRLSIL.

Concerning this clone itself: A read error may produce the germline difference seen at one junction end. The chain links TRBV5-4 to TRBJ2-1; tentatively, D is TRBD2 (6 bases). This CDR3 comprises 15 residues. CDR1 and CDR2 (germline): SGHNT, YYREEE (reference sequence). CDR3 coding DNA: TGTGCCAGCAGCTTATCGGGGGATTCCTCCAATGAGCAGTTCTTC. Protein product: CASSLSGDSSNEQFF.

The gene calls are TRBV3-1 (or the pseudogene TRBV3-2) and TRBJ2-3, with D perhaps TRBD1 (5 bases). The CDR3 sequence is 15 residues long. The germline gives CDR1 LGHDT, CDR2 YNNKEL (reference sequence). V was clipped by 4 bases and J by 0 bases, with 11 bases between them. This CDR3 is CASSPHRSSTDTQYF. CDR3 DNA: TGTGCCAGCAGCCCCCACAGGTCCAGCACAGATACGCAGTATTTT.

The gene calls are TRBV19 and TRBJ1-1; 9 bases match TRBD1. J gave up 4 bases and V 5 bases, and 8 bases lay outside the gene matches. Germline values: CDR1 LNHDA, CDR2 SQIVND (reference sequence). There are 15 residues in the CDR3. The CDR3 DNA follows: TGTGCCAGTAGTGGTCGACAGGGGGTAAGCACTGAAGCTTTCTTT. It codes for CASSGRQGVSTEAFF.

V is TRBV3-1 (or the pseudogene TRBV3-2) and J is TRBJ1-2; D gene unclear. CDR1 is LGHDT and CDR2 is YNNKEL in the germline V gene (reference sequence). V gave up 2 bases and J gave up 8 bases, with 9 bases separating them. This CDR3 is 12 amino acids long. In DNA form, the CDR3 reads TGTGCCAGCAGCCAAACCGAGATAGGCTACACCTTC. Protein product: CASSQTEIGYTF.

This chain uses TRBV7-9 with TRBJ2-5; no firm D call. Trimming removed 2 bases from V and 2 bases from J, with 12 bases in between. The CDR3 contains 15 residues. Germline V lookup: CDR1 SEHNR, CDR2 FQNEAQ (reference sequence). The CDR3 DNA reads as TGTGCCAGCAGCTTAATGGCACAGCCACAAGAGACCCAGTACTTC. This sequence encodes CASSLMAQPQETQYF.

The CDR3 nucleotides read TGTGCCTGGAGCACATTCGGGGCCGAGCAGTACTTC. It yields the protein CAWSTFGAEQYF. The chain has TRBV30 and TRBJ2-7; D is perhaps TRBD1 or TRBD2 (5 bases each). Germline values: CDR1 GTSNPN, CDR2 SVGIG (reference sequence). This CDR3 comprises 12 residues. The V gene lost 3 bases and the J gene lost 6 bases, with 12 bases spanning the gap.

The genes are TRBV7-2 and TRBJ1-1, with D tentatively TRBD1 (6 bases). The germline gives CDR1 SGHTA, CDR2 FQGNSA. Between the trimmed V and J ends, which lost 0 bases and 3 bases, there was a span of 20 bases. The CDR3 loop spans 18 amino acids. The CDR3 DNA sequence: TGTGCCAGCAGCTTAGCGGGCCTAGTCGGCAGGGGATACACTGAAGCTTTCTTT. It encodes CASSLAGLVGRGYTEAFF. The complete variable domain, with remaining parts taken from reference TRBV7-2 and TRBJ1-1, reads GAGVSQSPSNKVTEKGKDVELRCDPISGHTALYWYRQSLGQGLEFLIYFQGNSAPDKSGLPSDRFSAERTGGSVSTLTIQRTQQEDSAVYLCASSLAGLVGRGYTEAFFGQGTRLTVV.

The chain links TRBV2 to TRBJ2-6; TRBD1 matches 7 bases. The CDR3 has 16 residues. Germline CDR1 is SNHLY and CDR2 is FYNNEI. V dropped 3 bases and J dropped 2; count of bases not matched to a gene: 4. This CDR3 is CASSDLDRAGANVLTF. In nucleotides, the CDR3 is TGTGCCAGCAGTGACCTCGACAGGGCTGGGGCCAACGTCCTGACTTTC. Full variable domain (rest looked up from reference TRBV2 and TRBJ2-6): EPEVTQTPSHQVTQMGQEVILRCVPISNHLYFYWYRQILGQKVEFLVSFYNNEISEKSEIFDDQFSVERPDGSNFTLKIRSTKLEDSAMYFCASSDLDRAGANVLTFGAGSRLTVL.

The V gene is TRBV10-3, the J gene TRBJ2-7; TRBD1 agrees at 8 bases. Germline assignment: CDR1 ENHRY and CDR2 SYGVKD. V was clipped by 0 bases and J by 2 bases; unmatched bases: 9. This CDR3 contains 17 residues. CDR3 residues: CAISESETGERTYEQYF. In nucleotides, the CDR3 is TGTGCCATCAGTGAGTCTGAGACAGGGGAAAGAACCTACGAGCAGTACTTC.

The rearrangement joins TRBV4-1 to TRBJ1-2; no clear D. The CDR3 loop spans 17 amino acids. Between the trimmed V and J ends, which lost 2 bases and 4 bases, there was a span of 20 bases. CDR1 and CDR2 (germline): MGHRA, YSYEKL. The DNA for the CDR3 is TGCGCCAGCAGCCAAATAGTCTCTGTCTCTGGTAGCTATGGCTACACCTTC. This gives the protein CASSQIVSVSGSYGYTF.

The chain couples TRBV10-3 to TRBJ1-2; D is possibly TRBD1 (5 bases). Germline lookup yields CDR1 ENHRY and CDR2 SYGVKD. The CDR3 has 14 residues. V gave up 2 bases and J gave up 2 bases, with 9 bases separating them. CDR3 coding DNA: TGTGCCATCAGTGAGAGGGGCGCGAACTATGGCTACACCTTC. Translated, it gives CAISERGANYGYTF.